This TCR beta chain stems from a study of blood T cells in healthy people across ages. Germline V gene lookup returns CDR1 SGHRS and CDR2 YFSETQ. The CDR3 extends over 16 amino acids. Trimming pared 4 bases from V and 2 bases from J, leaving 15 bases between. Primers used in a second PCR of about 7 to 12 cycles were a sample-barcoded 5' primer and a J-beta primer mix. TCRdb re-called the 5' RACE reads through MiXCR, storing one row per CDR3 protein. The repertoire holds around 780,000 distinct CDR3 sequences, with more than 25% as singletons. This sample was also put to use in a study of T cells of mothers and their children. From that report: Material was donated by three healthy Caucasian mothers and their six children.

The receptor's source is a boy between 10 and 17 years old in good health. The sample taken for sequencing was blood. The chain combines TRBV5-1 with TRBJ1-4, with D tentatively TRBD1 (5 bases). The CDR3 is CASSADPGLTNEKLFF. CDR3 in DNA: TGCGCCAGCAGCGCGGATCCGGGACTGACTAATGAAAAACTGTTTTTT.